This T cell receptor beta chain is drawn from a study of STAT5B mutations in CD4+ large granular lymphocyte leukemia. Whole-study results and caveats: The clonality comparison with controls used just five to seven CD4-sorted patient samples.

In the study's own analysis: A clonotype over 5% of the repertoire counted as a possible leukemic clone, 45 to 70 overall. Data came from immunoSEQ multiplex PCR; TCRdb stores just in-frame clones and leaves some out. Clone size and V and J calls were adopted from that table, with D and trimming inferred from the DNA. The sample has fewer than 7,500 clones, under 85% seen once; the top ten hold roughly 60%. As regards this clone: No antigen is known for it.

Depending on availability, patient cells were bead-separated fractions or unselected PBMC. This TCR was sampled from a man older than 75 with CD4+ T-cell large granular lymphocyte leukemia. Sequenced: PBMCs.

The CDR3 protein is CASSSGWRARGADWKAFF. For the CDR3, the DNA is TGTGCCAGTAGTAGTGGGTGGCGGGCCCGGGGTGCGGATTGGAAAGCTTTCTTT. The J gene is TRBJ1-1, the V gene TRBV19; D unresolved. V was clipped by 4 bases and J by 9 bases, with 30 bases between them. The germline V gene has CDR1 LNHDA and CDR2 SQIVND (reference sequence). This CDR3 spans 18 amino acids.